The clone carrying this T cell receptor (beta chain) was observed a few times. This CDR3 is built from 12 residues. Germline V CDR1 and CDR2: SGHTA, FQGNSA. The ends were cut back, 5 bases at V and 5 bases at J, with 9 bases in the middle. This entry comes from a study of blood T cells in healthy people across ages. The overall study: Through template switching, about one barcoded beta molecule was captured per two T cells, as measured in model experiments.

For the second PCR, which ran for about 6 to 11 cycles, a sample-barcoded 5' primer and a J-beta primer mix were used. Unique molecular identifiers of 12 random nucleotides labeled each cDNA. TCRdb re-called the 5' RACE reads through MiXCR, storing one row per CDR3 protein. This sample has 1.5 million to 2 million distinct CDR3 sequences; roughly 30% occur once, and the top ten carry 7.7%. There were at least 5 micrograms of total RNA extracted from every sample. Source material: blood. The V and J genes are TRBV7-2 and TRBJ2-5, with D uncertain. The receptor comes from a woman under 40 in good health. The CDR3 nucleotides are TGTGCCAGCAGCCGCAGACCTGAGACCCAGTACTTC. Translated, it gives CASSRRPETQYF.